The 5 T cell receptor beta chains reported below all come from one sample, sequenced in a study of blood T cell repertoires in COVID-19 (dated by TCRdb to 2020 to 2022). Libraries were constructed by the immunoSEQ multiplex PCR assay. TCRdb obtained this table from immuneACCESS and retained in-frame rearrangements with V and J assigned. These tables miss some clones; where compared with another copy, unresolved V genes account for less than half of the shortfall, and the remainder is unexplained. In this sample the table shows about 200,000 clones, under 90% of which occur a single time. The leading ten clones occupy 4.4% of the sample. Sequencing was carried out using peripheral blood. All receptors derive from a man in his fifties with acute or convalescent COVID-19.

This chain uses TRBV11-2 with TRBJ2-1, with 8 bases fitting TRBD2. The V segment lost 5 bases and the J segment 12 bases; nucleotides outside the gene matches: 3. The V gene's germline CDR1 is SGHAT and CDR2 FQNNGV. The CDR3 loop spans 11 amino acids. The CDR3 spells CASSLGGGQFF. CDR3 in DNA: TGTGCCAGCAGCCTCGGGGGGGGGCAGTTCTTC. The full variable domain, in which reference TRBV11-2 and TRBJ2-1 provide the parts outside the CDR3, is EAGVAQSPRYKIIEKRQSVAFWCNPISGHATLYWYQQILGQGPKLLIQFQNNGVVDDSQLPKDRFSAERLKGVDSTLKIQPAKLEDSAVYLCASSLGGGQFFGPGTRLTVL.

The CDR3 DNA reads as TGTGCCAGCAGCGTAGGGACTTTTGGCTCCTACAATGAGCAGTTCTTC. It yields the protein CASSVGTFGSYNEQFF. This chain uses TRBV7-9 with TRBJ2-1, with D perhaps matching TRBD2 (6 bases). The CDR3 spans 16 residues. CDR1 is SEHNR, CDR2 FQNEAQ, per germline (reference sequence). Between the trimmed V and J ends, which lost 5 bases and 0 bases, there was a span of 14 bases.

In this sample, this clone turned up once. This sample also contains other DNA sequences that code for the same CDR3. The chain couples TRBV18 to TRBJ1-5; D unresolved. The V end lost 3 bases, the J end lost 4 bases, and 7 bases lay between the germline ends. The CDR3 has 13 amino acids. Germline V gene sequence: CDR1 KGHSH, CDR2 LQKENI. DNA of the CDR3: TGTGCCAGCTCACCTTCCAGGAATCAGCCCCAGCATTTT. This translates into CASSPSRNQPQHF.

CDR3 nucleotide sequence: TGTGCCAGCAGCCCCGGACTAGCGGACAGCAATGAGCAGTTCTTC. Residues: CASSPGLADSNEQFF. This chain connects TRBV7-7 to TRBJ2-1; 10 nucleotides match TRBD2. Germline V lookup: CDR1 SSHAT, CDR2 FNYEAQ (reference sequence). Trimming cost V 5 bases and J 6 bases; bases outside gene matches: 7. The CDR3 is 15 amino acids.

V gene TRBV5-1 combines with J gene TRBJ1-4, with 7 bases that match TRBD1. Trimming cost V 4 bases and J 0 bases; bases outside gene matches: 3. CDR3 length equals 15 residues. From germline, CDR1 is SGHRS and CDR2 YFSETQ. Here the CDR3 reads CASSGGTATNEKLFF. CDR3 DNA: TGCGCCAGCAGCGGCGGGACAGCAACTAATGAAAAACTGTTTTTT. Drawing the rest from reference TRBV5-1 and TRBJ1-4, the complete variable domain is KAGVTQTPRYLIKTRGQQVTLSCSPISGHRSVSWYQQTPGQGLQFLFEYFSETQRNKGNFPGRFSGRQFSNSRSEMNVSTLELGDSALYLCASSGGTATNEKLFFGSGTQLSVL.